The rows below give T cell receptor beta chains drawn from one sample of a study of T cells in Graves' hyperthyroidism and ophthalmopathy. TCRdb re-derived calls from the multiplex PCR reads in MiXCR, one entry per CDR3 protein. The repertoire holds 340,000 or so distinct CDR3 sequences, with 18% as singletons. The sample consisted of blood. The receptors come from a woman between 45 and 65 years old with Graves' hyperthyroidism. The CDR3 runs from the conserved cysteine through the conserved F or W. The D gene is left open where the match is weak. Clone size is shown for a subset of rows, as once, few, many or a class of expanded clone.

d_gene: -
j_gene: TRBJ2-7
v_gene: TRBV10-1
abundance: -
CDR3nt: TGCGCCCGAACGGACACCCCCTACGAGCAGTACTTC
CDR3aa: CARTDTPYEQYF

d_gene: TRBD1
j_gene: TRBJ2-3
v_gene: TRBV5-6
abundance: few
CDR3nt: TGTGCCAGCAGCTTGCTCACAGGGGGTGGAACAGATACGCAGTATTTT
CDR3aa: CASSLLTGGGTDTQYF

d_gene: -
j_gene: TRBJ1-1
v_gene: TRBV3-1
abundance: -
CDR3nt: TGTGCCAGCAGCCAACGTTATGGGGGGGGGAACACTGAAGCTTTCTTT
CDR3aa: CASSQRYGGGNTEAFF

d_gene: -
j_gene: TRBJ1-5
v_gene: TRBV4-1
abundance: few
CDR3nt: TGCGCCAGCAGCCAAGCTGCAACCCCCGGTCAGCCCCAGCATTTT
CDR3aa: CASSQAATPGQPQHF

d_gene: -
j_gene: TRBJ2-2
v_gene: TRBV2
abundance: -
CDR3nt: TGTGCCAGCGGGATTGTTAGCACGAACACCGGGGAGCTGTTTTTT
CDR3aa: CASGIVSTNTGELFF

d_gene: -
j_gene: TRBJ1-4
v_gene: TRBV6-1
abundance: many
CDR3nt: TGTGCCAGCAGTGAAGCGGGCTACGGGGATGAAAAACTGTTTTTT
CDR3aa: CASSEAGYGDEKLFF

d_gene: TRBD1
j_gene: TRBJ2-5
v_gene: TRBV18
abundance: many
CDR3nt: TGTGCCAGCTCACCGGGACAGGGGGAGACCCAGTACTTC
CDR3aa: CASSPGQGETQYF

d_gene: TRBD1
j_gene: TRBJ2-5
v_gene: TRBV18
abundance: many
CDR3nt: TGTGCCAGCTCACCCACAGGGGGCCTCCAAGAGACCCAGTACTTC
CDR3aa: CASSPTGGLQETQYF

d_gene: -
j_gene: TRBJ2-1
v_gene: TRBV18
abundance: few
CDR3nt: TGTGCCAGCTCACCACCGGGAGCCCCATTCTACAATGAGCAGTTCTTC
CDR3aa: CASSPPGAPFYNEQFF

d_gene: -
j_gene: TRBJ2-5
v_gene: TRBV28
abundance: many
CDR3nt: TGTGCCAGCAGTCACCCGCCGGAGACCCAGTACTTC
CDR3aa: CASSHPPETQYF

d_gene: TRBD1
j_gene: TRBJ2-3
v_gene: TRBV13
abundance: few
CDR3nt: TGTGCCAGCAGCCCCGACAGGGAAGCCTCTCACGGAGTAGATACGCAGTATTTT
CDR3aa: CASSPDREASHGVDTQYF

d_gene: -
j_gene: TRBJ1-3
v_gene: TRBV18
abundance: many
CDR3nt: TGTGCCAGCTCGCTTCAGGGCTCTGGAAACACCATATATTTT
CDR3aa: CASSLQGSGNTIYF

d_gene: -
j_gene: TRBJ1-2
v_gene: TRBV29-1
abundance: -
CDR3nt: TGCAGCGTTGAAGATCCGGATTGGTATGGCTACACCTTC
CDR3aa: CSVEDPDWYGYTF

d_gene: -
j_gene: TRBJ2-1
v_gene: TRBV12-3/TRBV12-4
abundance: -
CDR3nt: TGTGCCAGCGGTTTCGGGGGTAGCTCCTACAATGAGCAGTTCTTC
CDR3aa: CASGFGGSSYNEQFF

d_gene: -
j_gene: TRBJ2-7
v_gene: TRBV11-2
abundance: -
CDR3nt: TGTGCCAGCAGCTCCCGCCTTACGTTTCCCTCCTACGAGCAGTACTTC
CDR3aa: CASSSRLTFPSYEQYF

d_gene: -
j_gene: TRBJ2-2
v_gene: TRBV11-2
abundance: many
CDR3nt: TGTGCCAGCAGCTTAGAAGGGTTCGGGGAGCTGTTTTTT
CDR3aa: CASSLEGFGELFF

d_gene: TRBD2
j_gene: TRBJ2-1
v_gene: TRBV29-1
abundance: -
CDR3nt: TGCAGCGTTGAGACTAGCGGTCACAATGAGCAGTTCTTC
CDR3aa: CSVETSGHNEQFF

d_gene: TRBD1
j_gene: TRBJ2-1
v_gene: TRBV29-1
abundance: -
CDR3nt: TGCAGCGTTAGGGGACAGGGAACCTACAATGAGCAGTTCTTC
CDR3aa: CSVRGQGTYNEQFF

d_gene: -
j_gene: TRBJ1-1
v_gene: TRBV29-1
abundance: few
CDR3nt: TGCAGCGCCGGAGGCAGGGTAGTCGGAATGAACACTGAAGCTTTCTTT
CDR3aa: CSAGGRVVGMNTEAFF

d_gene: TRBD2
j_gene: TRBJ2-5
v_gene: TRBV30
abundance: -
CDR3nt: TGTGCCTGGAGTGGATCACTAGCGGGGATGCCGGGAACCCAGTACTTC
CDR3aa: CAWSGSLAGMPGTQYF

d_gene: TRBD1
j_gene: TRBJ2-2
v_gene: TRBV6-1
abundance: few
CDR3nt: TGTGCCAGCAGGGGGGCCCGACAGGGGCAATCGAACACCGGGGAGCTGTTTTTT
CDR3aa: CASRGARQGQSNTGELFF

d_gene: -
j_gene: TRBJ2-1
v_gene: TRBV5-1
abundance: -
CDR3nt: TGCGCCAGCAGCCCTACGATGAACTCCTACAATGAGCAGTTCTTC
CDR3aa: CASSPTMNSYNEQFF

d_gene: -
j_gene: TRBJ1-2
v_gene: TRBV10-3
abundance: -
CDR3nt: TGTGCCATCAGCCCTTCCTCCCTAGCTAACTATGGCTACACCTTC
CDR3aa: CAISPSSLANYGYTF

d_gene: -
j_gene: TRBJ2-3
v_gene: TRBV7-3
abundance: many
CDR3nt: TGTGCCAGCAGCTTGAGCGGACACACAGATACGCAGTATTTT
CDR3aa: CASSLSGHTDTQYF

d_gene: TRBD1
j_gene: TRBJ2-7
v_gene: TRBV5-1
abundance: many
CDR3nt: TGCGCCAGCAGCCTCTGGACAGGGTCCTACGAGCAGTACTTC
CDR3aa: CASSLWTGSYEQYF

d_gene: -
j_gene: TRBJ2-1
v_gene: TRBV30
abundance: -
CDR3nt: TGTGCTCGAGGGGCGACGACCTTCAGGGGTGAGCAGTTCTTC
CDR3aa: CARGATTFRGEQFF

d_gene: -
j_gene: TRBJ1-2
v_gene: TRBV3-1
abundance: many
CDR3nt: TGTGCCAGCAGCCAAGCGGGAAACTATGGCTACACCTTC
CDR3aa: CASSQAGNYGYTF

d_gene: -
j_gene: TRBJ1-3
v_gene: TRBV6-1
abundance: many
CDR3nt: TGTGCCAGCAGATTTAGGACAGAGAGAAACACCATATATTTT
CDR3aa: CASRFRTERNTIYF

d_gene: -
j_gene: TRBJ1-2
v_gene: TRBV28
abundance: many
CDR3nt: TGTGCCAGCACCACTCGGACAGACTTCTATGGCTACACCTTC
CDR3aa: CASTTRTDFYGYTF

d_gene: TRBD2
j_gene: TRBJ2-1
v_gene: TRBV20-1
abundance: -
CDR3nt: TGCAGTGCTGGGACTACTAATGAGCAGTTCTTC
CDR3aa: CSAGTTNEQFF

d_gene: TRBD2
j_gene: TRBJ2-1
v_gene: TRBV6-2/TRBV6-3
abundance: many
CDR3nt: TGTGCCAGCAGTTACTCGGATGAGTCAAGCGGGAGGGGTTTCTACAATGAGCAGTTCTTC
CDR3aa: CASSYSDESSGRGFYNEQFF

d_gene: TRBD2
j_gene: TRBJ2-3
v_gene: TRBV20-1
abundance: many
CDR3nt: TGCAGTGCTAGAAATCTCGGGAGGGATACGCAGTATTTT
CDR3aa: CSARNLGRDTQYF

d_gene: -
j_gene: TRBJ1-2
v_gene: TRBV12-3/TRBV12-4
abundance: many
CDR3nt: TGTGCCAGCAGCTCCAGGGGCGGCTACACCTTC
CDR3aa: CASSSRGGYTF

d_gene: -
j_gene: TRBJ2-1
v_gene: TRBV5-1
abundance: few
CDR3nt: TGCGCCAGCAGCTTGAGGGGGTTCGGGGGGAGGAGCGGTGAGCAGTTCTTC
CDR3aa: CASSLRGFGGRSGEQFF

d_gene: TRBD2
j_gene: TRBJ2-1
v_gene: TRBV3-1
abundance: -
CDR3nt: TGTGCCAGCAGCCAAGATCAAGCGGGAGGGCGAAAGCAGTTCTTC
CDR3aa: CASSQDQAGGRKQFF

d_gene: -
j_gene: TRBJ2-3
v_gene: TRBV6-1
abundance: many
CDR3nt: TGTGCCAGCAGCTCCACGCTCCGGGGCACAGATACGCAGTATTTT
CDR3aa: CASSSTLRGTDTQYF

d_gene: -
j_gene: TRBJ1-1
v_gene: TRBV6-6
abundance: many
CDR3nt: TGTGCCAGCAGTTACCAAATTGAGGCGGGCACTGAAGCTTTCTTT
CDR3aa: CASSYQIEAGTEAFF

d_gene: -
j_gene: TRBJ1-4
v_gene: TRBV2
abundance: many
CDR3nt: TGTGCCAGCAGTGTCGGTGAAAAACTGTTTTTT
CDR3aa: CASSVGEKLFF